This TCR beta chain is drawn from a study of blood T cell repertoires in COVID-19. As for the study in general: Some COVID-19 samples were acute and others convalescent; all came from the United States, Italy and Spain.

Source study methods: Estimated nucleated cell counts came from reference gene primer amplification. Sequenced by immunoSEQ multiplex PCR; TCRdb stores in-frame clones only, minus some. V, J and clone size are those of that table, while D and trimming were read from the DNA. The top ten clones hold about 1.5% of a sample with some 57,000 clones, nearly 90% of them seen once. The CDR3 is made up of 13 amino acids. CDR1 LGHNT and CDR2 FRNRAP come from the germline V gene. Trimming left V 7 bases short and J 8 bases short, with 17 bases between. Sequences were obtained from peripheral blood. The clonotype was recovered from a man aged 60-69 years with acute or convalescent COVID-19. The chain couples TRBV12-5 to TRBJ1-1; D unresolved. The CDR3 region has the DNA TGTGCTAGTGCTTTAGCCATCGAATTAGAAGCTTTCTTT. This gives the protein CASALAIELEAFF.